This T cell receptor (beta chain) was recovered during a study of blood T cell repertoires in COVID-19. The V end was cut by 6 bases, the J end by 0 bases, with 11 bases between. The CDR3 runs to 13 residues. Germline CDR1 is SQVTM and CDR2 is ANQGSEA. The table came from immunoSEQ multiplex PCR; TCRdb's copy has only in-frame clones and leaves some out. The sample consists of under 70,000 clones, around 80% of them appearing once. Input material: peripheral blood. This sequence joins TRBV29-1 and TRBJ1-1; TRBD1 is a possible D gene (6 bases). This TCR was sampled from a man between 60 and 75 years old with acute or convalescent COVID-19. The chain's CDR3 is CSVTTGMNTEAFF. CDR3 in DNA: TGCAGCGTAACGACAGGCATGAACACTGAAGCTTTCTTT.